Following are 23 T cell receptor beta chains from one sample sequenced in a study of T cell repertoires in cytomegalovirus infection. In TCRdb, the reads were re-called with MiXCR into one record per CDR3 protein. The data hold roughly 100,000 distinct CDR3 sequences, with roughly two fifths observed a single time. Their cognate antigens are unknown. This specimen consisted of CD8+ T cells from cultured PBMCs, obtained from culture after CMV antigen stimulation. The receptor set was obtained from a human donor in good health (CMV status not recorded). Some clones in this sample may be carry-over from other donors' samples.

The V gene is TRBV7-9, the J gene TRBJ2-7, with D perhaps matching TRBD1 (6 bases). Trimming cost V 5 bases and J 1 base, with 15 bases left between them. CDR3 length: 15 residues. Germline assignment: CDR1 SEHNR and CDR2 FQNEAQ (reference sequence). CDR3 amino acids: CASSLGTRKSYEQYF. CDR3 nucleotide sequence: TGTGCCAGCAGCCTCGGGACACGGAAGTCCTACGAGCAGTACTTC.

The chain employs TRBV2 and TRBJ2-3; 9 bases match TRBD2. Germline loops: CDR1 SNHLY, CDR2 FYNNEI. J lost 2 bases, V lost 5 bases, and 5 bases had no gene match. The CDR3 runs to 15 residues. CDR3 nucleotide sequence: TGTGCCAGCAGTCCCTCTAGCGGGGACACAGATACGCAGTATTTT. This gives the protein CASSPSSGDTDTQYF. The full variable domain, rest sourced from reference TRBV2 and TRBJ2-3, is EPEVTQTPSHQVTQMGQEVILRCVPISNHLYFYWYRQILGQKVEFLVSFYNNEISEKSEIFDDQFSVERPDGSNFTLKIRSTKLEDSAMYFCASSPSSGDTDTQYFGPGTRLTVL.

V is TRBV12-3 or TRBV12-4 and J is TRBJ1-1, with D uncertain. The CDR3 length is 14 residues. The V end was cut by 5 bases, the J end by 4 bases, with 14 bases between. The CDR3 sequence is CASSPGSEGTEAFF. Here the CDR3 DNA reads TGTGCCAGCAGTCCGGGATCAGAGGGCACTGAAGCTTTCTTT.

The table lists this clonotype with many counts. The chain employs TRBV7-8 and TRBJ2-5; TRBD1 is a possible D gene (5 bases). The CDR3 runs 15 residues. The germline V and J ends were trimmed by 4 bases and 5 bases, with 17 bases remaining between them. The germline CDR1 and CDR2 sequences are SGHVS and FQNEAQ. The chain's CDR3 is CASSSGTISGETQYF. The CDR3 region has the DNA TGTGCCAGCAGCTCAGGCACAATATCAGGGGAGACCCAGTACTTC.

This clonotype appeared a few times. CDR3 region: CSAIDRMNTEAFF. In DNA form, the CDR3 reads TGCAGTGCTATCGACAGGATGAACACTGAAGCTTTCTTT. The V gene is TRBV20-1, the J gene TRBJ1-1; perhaps TRBD1 as D (6 bases). This CDR3 contains 13 residues. CDR1 is DFQATT and CDR2 is SNEGSKA in the germline V gene (reference sequence). With 4 bases removed from V and 0 bases from J, the gap between germline ends came to 9 bases.

The genes are TRBV27 and TRBJ2-1, with D unresolved. The CDR3 spans 13 residues. Germline loops: CDR1 MNHEY, CDR2 SMNVEV (reference sequence). V lost 5 bases, J lost 4 bases, and 9 bases lay in between. CDR3: CASSPQGYNEQFF. CDR3 bases: TGTGCCAGCAGTCCTCAAGGGTACAATGAGCAGTTCTTC.

This clonotype occurred many times. The CDR3 nucleotides read TGTGCCAGCAGTTCCGGACAGGGACATCAGCCCCAGCATTTT. Encoded protein: CASSSGQGHQPQHF. V is TRBV6-2 or TRBV6-3 and J is TRBJ1-5; 8 bases are shared with TRBD1. Unmatched junction bases numbered 4, after V lost 4 bases and J lost 5 bases. Germline values: CDR1 MNHEY, CDR2 SVGEGT. This CDR3 comprises 14 residues.

The chain combines TRBV28 with TRBJ1-1; tentatively, D is TRBD1 (6 bases). The germline CDR1 and CDR2 sequences are MDHEN and SYDVKM. The CDR3 sequence is 15 residues long. The V end was cut by 3 bases, the J end by 3 bases, with 14 bases between. The CDR3 region has the DNA TGTGCCAGCAGTTTGGTCGGGGGCTGGTACACTGAAGCTTTCTTT. This encodes CASSLVGGWYTEAFF. Complete variable domain (other parts from reference TRBV28 and TRBJ1-1): DVKVTQSSRYLVKRTGEKVFLECVQDMDHENMFWYRQDPGLGLRLIYFSYDVKMKEKGDIPEGYSVSREKKERFSLILESASTNQTSMYLCASSLVGGWYTEAFFGQGTRLTVV.

A few counts support this clonotype. The chain carries TRBV7-9 and TRBJ2-7; TRBD1 matches at 10 bases. Germline trimming cut 6 bases from V and 4 bases from J; bases unmatched to any gene: 12. This CDR3 has 16 amino acids. CDR1 is SEHNR and CDR2 is FQNEAQ in the germline V gene (reference sequence). The CDR3 bases are TGTGCCAGCAGTCACGCCGGGACAGGGGTCGATTACGAGCAGTACTTC. Its translation is CASSHAGTGVDYEQYF.

This clonotype was recorded a few times. This chain links TRBV29-1 with TRBJ2-2, with TRBD1 identical over 10 bases. The germline CDR1 and CDR2 sequences are SQVTM and ANQGSEA. J lost 1 base, V lost 2 bases, and 1 base had no gene match. This CDR3 comprises 15 residues. In DNA form, the CDR3 reads TGCAGCGTTGAATGGACAGGGGGGAACACCGGGGAGCTGTTTTTT. Translation: CSVEWTGGNTGELFF.

The chain is built from TRBV7-9 and TRBJ2-5, with 13 bases matching TRBD2. Germline assignment: CDR1 SEHNR and CDR2 FQNEAQ (reference sequence). J gave up 8 bases and V 5 bases, and 14 bases lay outside the gene matches. CDR3 size: 17 residues. CDR3: CASSPWTDGLAGATQYF. The CDR3 coding sequence is TGTGCCAGCAGCCCGTGGACAGACGGACTAGCGGGGGCTACCCAGTACTTC.

This clonotype was detected ten times or more. V is TRBV7-9 and J is TRBJ2-7, with 7 bases aligning to TRBD1. The CDR3 runs to 14 residues. With V trimmed by 5 bases and J by 4 bases, 8 bases remained unmatched. CDR1 and CDR2 from the germline V gene are SEHNR and FQNEAQ (reference sequence). CDR3: CASSPRGQLYEQYF. The CDR3 nucleotides read TGTGCCAGCAGCCCGAGGGGACAGCTATACGAGCAGTACTTC.

V is TRBV7-2 and J is TRBJ1-1, with D unclear. V was shortened by 2 bases and J by 5 bases, with 9 bases between the two germline ends. The germline V gene has CDR1 SGHTA and CDR2 FQGNSA. CDR3 length: 13 residues. CDR3 protein: CASSLSSTTEAFF. The CDR3 bases are TGTGCCAGCAGCTTATCATCAACGACTGAAGCTTTCTTT. The full variable domain, its missing parts supplied by reference TRBV7-2 and TRBJ1-1, is GAGVSQSPSNKVTEKGKDVELRCDPISGHTALYWYRQSLGQGLEFLIYFQGNSAPDKSGLPSDRFSAERTGGSVSTLTIQRTQQEDSAVYLCASSLSSTTEAFFGQGTRLTVV.

This clonotype was counted between two and nine times. J is TRBJ2-7 and V is TRBV7-8; TRBD1 matches at 10 bases. This CDR3 comprises 15 residues. Looked up from germline, CDR1 is SGHVS and CDR2 is FQNEAQ. With 3 bases clipped from V and 4 bases from J, the junction kept 6 bases outside the gene matches. The CDR3 DNA reads as TGTGCCAGCAGCTTCCGGACAGGGGGGGGGTACGAGCAGTACTTC. Residues: CASSFRTGGGYEQYF. The whole variable domain, remainder taken from reference TRBV7-8 and TRBJ2-7, is GAGVSQSPRYKVAKRGQDVALRCDPISGHVSLFWYQQALGQGPEFLTYFQNEAQLDKSGLPSDRFFAERPEGSVSTLKIQRTQQEDSAVYLCASSFRTGGGYEQYFGPGTRLTVT.

In this sample, this clonotype turned up a few times. The J gene is TRBJ2-1, the V gene TRBV4-1; D gene uncertain. CDR1 is MGHRA, CDR2 YSYEKL, per germline. This CDR3 contains 12 residues. The ends were cut back, 0 bases at V and 3 bases at J, with 0 bases in the middle. The CDR3 here is CASSQDYNEQFF. As DNA, the CDR3 is TGCGCCAGCAGCCAAGACTACAATGAGCAGTTCTTC.

This chain uses TRBV6-5 with TRBJ1-2; 7 nucleotides align to TRBD1. The CDR3 extends over 13 amino acids. The V and J ends lost 2 bases and 8 bases, in that order; junction bases with no gene match: 5. Germline V gene data show CDR1 as MNHEY and CDR2 as SVGAGI. CDR3 coding DNA: TGTGCCAGCAGTTACAGGGCAGGGGGAGGCTACACCTTC. Its translation is CASSYRAGGGYTF.

The chain uses TRBV7-2 and TRBJ2-1; D possibly corresponds to TRBD1 (6 bases). Germline loops: CDR1 SGHTA, CDR2 FQGNSA. The length of the CDR3 is 12 residues. V gave up 9 bases and J gave up 7 bases, with 13 bases separating them. Here the CDR3 DNA reads TGTGCCAGTACTTTTACAGGGAATGAGCAGTTCTTC. This codes for CASTFTGNEQFF.

In DNA form, the CDR3 reads TGTGCCAGCAGCTTAGGGCCACAAGAGACCCAGTACTTC. This gives the protein CASSLGPQETQYF. The gene calls are TRBV7-8 and TRBJ2-5; D remains ambiguous. This CDR3 spans 13 amino acids. Germline V gene sequence: CDR1 SGHVS, CDR2 FQNEAQ. Trimming took off 1 base at V and 2 bases at J, with 5 bases between the two ends. Full variable domain (remainder filled in from reference TRBV7-8 and TRBJ2-5): GAGVSQSPRYKVAKRGQDVALRCDPISGHVSLFWYQQALGQGPEFLTYFQNEAQLDKSGLPSDRFFAERPEGSVSTLKIQRTQQEDSAVYLCASSLGPQETQYFGPGTRLLVL.

This chain joins TRBV20-1 and TRBJ2-1; D is uncertain. The CDR3 totals 14 residues. Germline CDR1 is DFQATT and CDR2 is SNEGSKA (reference sequence). V was pared by 1 base and J by 2 bases, with 9 bases between. CDR3 sequence reads: CSARVRTTYNEQFF. In DNA form, the CDR3 reads TGCAGTGCTAGAGTTCGGACCACCTACAATGAGCAGTTCTTC.

The gene calls are TRBV5-1 and TRBJ2-1; 9 bases agree with TRBD1. CDR1 SGHRS and CDR2 YFSETQ come from the germline V gene. This CDR3 contains 22 residues. The V segment lost 0 bases and the J segment 1 base; nucleotides outside the gene matches: 20. The CDR3 region is CASSLEGGSWGQGDNSYNEQFF. DNA for the CDR3: TGCGCCAGCAGCTTGGAGGGTGGTAGCTGGGGACAGGGCGATAATTCCTACAATGAGCAGTTCTTC.

The table lists this clonotype with a few counts. The chain is built from TRBV7-6 and TRBJ2-7, with 12 bases fitting TRBD2. V dropped 5 bases and J dropped 7; count of bases not matched to a gene: 6. Per germline, CDR1 SGHVS and CDR2 FNYEAQ. The CDR3 length is 14 residues. The CDR3 loop is CASSRTSGEREQYF. The CDR3 region has the DNA TGTGCCAGCAGCAGGACTAGCGGGGAGCGGGAGCAGTACTTC.

This clonotype was seen a few times. The chain couples TRBV27 to TRBJ1-2, with a tentative D call TRBD1 (6 bases). There are 13 residues in the CDR3. The ends were cut back, 5 bases at V and 3 bases at J, with 10 bases in the middle. CDR1 is MNHEY, CDR2 SMNVEV, per germline (reference sequence). DNA for the CDR3: TGTGCCAGCAGTGGACAGCGACACTATGGCTACACCTTC. It codes for CASSGQRHYGYTF.

The rearrangement joins TRBV28 to TRBJ2-1; 8 bases agree with TRBD2. This CDR3 spans 13 amino acids. V lost 7 bases to trimming and J lost 8 bases; unmatched junction nucleotides: 7. Germline V gives CDR1 MDHEN, CDR2 SYDVKM. The CDR3 reads CASIPGGGDEQFF. The CDR3 DNA reads as TGTGCCAGCATCCCCGGGGGGGGCGATGAGCAGTTCTTC.